Reported below is one T cell receptor beta chain. From germline, CDR1 is ENHRY and CDR2 SYGVKD. This CDR3 is built from 16 residues. V trimming: 10 bases; J trimming: 7 bases; junction bases outside the gene matches: 13. Assay: immunoSEQ multiplex PCR; the TCRdb copy retains only in-frame clones and omits some. This sample yields some 150,000 clones, of which roughly 95% are seen a single time; 1% belongs to the top ten. The data were taken from a study of control samples from healthy donors and cancer patients. Sequencing was carried out using blood. V gene TRBV10-3 combines with J gene TRBJ2-2; 12 bases are a match to TRBD2. The sequence derives from a woman in her twenties or thirties in good health. DNA of the CDR3: TGTGCCACCCTCCCCCTAGCGGGAGGGCTTAACGGGGAGCTGTTTTTT. Translating gives CATLPLAGGLNGELFF.